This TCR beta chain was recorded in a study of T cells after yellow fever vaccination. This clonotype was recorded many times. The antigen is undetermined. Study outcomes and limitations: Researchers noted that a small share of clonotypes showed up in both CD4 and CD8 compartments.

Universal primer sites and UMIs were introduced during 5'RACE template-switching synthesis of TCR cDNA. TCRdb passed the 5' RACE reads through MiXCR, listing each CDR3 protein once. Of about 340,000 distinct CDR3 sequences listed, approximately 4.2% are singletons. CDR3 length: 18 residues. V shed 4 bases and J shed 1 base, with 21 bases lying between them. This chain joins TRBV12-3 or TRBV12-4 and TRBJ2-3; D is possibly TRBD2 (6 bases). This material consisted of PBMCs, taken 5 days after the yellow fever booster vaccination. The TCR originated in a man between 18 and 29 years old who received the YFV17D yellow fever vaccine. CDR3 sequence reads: CASSSVRGSAWGTDTQYF. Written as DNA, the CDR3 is TGTGCCAGCAGTTCAGTCCGGGGGTCGGCTTGGGGCACAGATACGCAGTATTTT.